The T cell receptor beta chain described here comes from a study of blood T cell repertoires in COVID-19. As for the study in general: PBMCs, B-cell-depleted T cells, or T cells provided the cDNA or gDNA that made up the material.

This clone came up once. J gave up 7 bases and V 2 bases, and 6 bases lay outside the gene matches. The CDR3 runs 16 residues. Germline CDR1 and CDR2: MNHEY and SVGAGI. Under the authors' procedure: It was from reference gene primer amplification that nucleated cell counts were estimated. The table came from immunoSEQ multiplex PCR; TCRdb's copy has only in-frame clones and leaves some out. V, J and clone size are taken as reported in that table, and D and trimming were inferred from the DNA itself. The data show some 87,000 clones, around 78% seen once. The V call is TRBV6-5, the J call TRBJ1-6, with 9 bases aligning to TRBD1. Sequencing used peripheral blood. This TCR derives from a human donor in a cohort sampled during active COVID-19. The CDR3: CASSYETGGRNSPLHF. Written as DNA, the CDR3 is TGTGCCAGCAGTTACGAGACAGGGGGTCGCAATTCACCCCTCCACTTT.